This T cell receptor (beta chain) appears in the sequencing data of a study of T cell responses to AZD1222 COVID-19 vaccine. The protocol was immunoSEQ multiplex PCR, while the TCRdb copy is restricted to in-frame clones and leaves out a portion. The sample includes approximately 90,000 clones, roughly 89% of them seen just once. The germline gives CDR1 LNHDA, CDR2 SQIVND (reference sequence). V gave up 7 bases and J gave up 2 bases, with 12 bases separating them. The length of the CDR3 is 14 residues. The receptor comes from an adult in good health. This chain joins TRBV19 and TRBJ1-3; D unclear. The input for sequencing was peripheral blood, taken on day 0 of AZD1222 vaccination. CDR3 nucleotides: TGTGCCAGTAATTTGACGGGTCCTGGAAACACCATATATTTT. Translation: CASNLTGPGNTIYF.